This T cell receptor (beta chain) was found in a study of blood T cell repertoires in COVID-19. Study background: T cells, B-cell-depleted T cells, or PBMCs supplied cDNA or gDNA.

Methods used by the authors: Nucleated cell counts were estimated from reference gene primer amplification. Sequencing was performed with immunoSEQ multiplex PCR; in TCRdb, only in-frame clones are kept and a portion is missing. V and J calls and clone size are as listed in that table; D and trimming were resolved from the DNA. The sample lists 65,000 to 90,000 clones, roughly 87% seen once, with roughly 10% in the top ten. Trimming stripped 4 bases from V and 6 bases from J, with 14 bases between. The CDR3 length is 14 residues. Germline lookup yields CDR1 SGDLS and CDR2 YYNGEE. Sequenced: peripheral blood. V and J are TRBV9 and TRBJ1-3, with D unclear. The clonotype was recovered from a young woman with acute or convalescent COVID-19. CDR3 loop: CASSSGSGLNTIYF. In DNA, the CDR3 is TGTGCCAGCAGCTCGGGATCAGGCCTAAACACCATATATTTT.